Presented here are 26 T cell receptor beta chains from one specimen sequenced in a study of blood T cells in healthy people across ages. With a J-beta primer mix and a sample-barcoded 5' primer, a second PCR ran about 7 to 12 cycles. TCRdb ran MiXCR on the 5' RACE reads and lists one entry per CDR3 protein. In the table there are roughly 800,000 distinct CDR3 sequences, 55% to 75% of which are singletons. The sample consisted of blood. These receptors all stem from a man aged 25 to 40 in good health.

Only a few counts were recorded for this clonotype. V usage is TRBV6-5 and J usage is TRBJ1-1; a weak D match, TRBD1 (5 bases). Germline CDR1 reads MNHEY; CDR2 reads SVGAGI. The CDR3 extends over 11 amino acids. V was pared by 9 bases and J by 4 bases, with 9 bases between. CDR3 DNA sequence: TGTGCCAGTCGGGGGTTCACTGAAGCTTTCTTT. It is translated as CASRGFTEAFF.

This sequence joins TRBV11-1 and TRBJ2-4; 8 bases are shared with TRBD2. The germline V gene has CDR1 SGHAT and CDR2 FQDESV (reference sequence). With V trimmed by 1 base and J by 7 bases, 12 bases remained unmatched. CDR3 size: 17 residues. The CDR3 region has the DNA TGTGCCAGCAGCTTAGACTTGGGGGCGGGAGGAGGCAACATTCAGTACTTC. This codes for CASSLDLGAGGGNIQYF.

The rearrangement joins TRBV7-2 to TRBJ2-3; D is perhaps TRBD1 (6 bases). Trimming took 1 base from V and 7 from J, leaving 15 bases between them. Germline lookup yields CDR1 SGHTA and CDR2 FQGNSA. CDR3 length: 15 residues. CDR3 sequence reads: CASSLEGGPGYTQYF. The CDR3, as DNA: TGTGCCAGCAGCTTAGAAGGGGGTCCGGGATATACGCAGTATTTT. The variable domain in full, completed from reference TRBV7-2 and TRBJ2-3, reads GAGVSQSPSNKVTEKGKDVELRCDPISGHTALYWYRQSLGQGLEFLIYFQGNSAPDKSGLPSDRFSAERTGGSVSTLTIQRTQQEDSAVYLCASSLEGGPGYTQYFGPGTRLTVL.

Points on this clonotype: This clone may be a read error of a much larger clone one base away. The CDR3 sequence: CARSGLGGTDTQYF. CDR3 in DNA: TGTGCCCGCAGTGGACTGGGAGGCACAGATACGCAGTATTTT. The chain employs TRBV12-3 or TRBV12-4 and TRBJ2-3; D possibly corresponds to TRBD2 (5 bases). This CDR3 is built from 14 residues.

V usage is TRBV7-2 and J usage is TRBJ1-1, with TRBD1 matching 7 bases. The CDR3 has 15 amino acids. J was trimmed by 3 bases and V by 3 bases; bases with no gene match: 7. The germline CDR1 and CDR2 sequences are SGHTA and FQGNSA. CDR3 bases: TGTGCCAGCAGCTTGGCCCGGACAGGCTACACTGAAGCTTTCTTT. It codes for CASSLARTGYTEAFF.

The rearrangement links TRBV25-1 to TRBJ1-1; the D is unclear. Trimming pared 2 bases from V and 3 bases from J, leaving 7 bases between. There are 13 residues in the CDR3. Germline CDR1 reads MGHDK; CDR2 reads SYGVNS. In DNA, the CDR3 is TGTGCCAGCAGTGAAATCCCGGACACTGAAGCTTTCTTT. Protein: CASSEIPDTEAFF.

The gene calls are TRBV10-3 and TRBJ1-4, with D perhaps matching TRBD1 (5 bases). The germline CDR1 and CDR2 sequences are ENHRY and SYGVKD. The CDR3 contains 14 residues. V shed 4 bases and J shed 8 bases, with 14 bases lying between them. The CDR3 region is CAISVAGEEEKLFF. The CDR3, as DNA: TGTGCCATCAGTGTAGCGGGGGAGGAGGAAAAACTGTTTTTT.

This chain links TRBV6-2 or TRBV6-3 with TRBJ2-1; 9 nucleotides line up with TRBD2. V was pared by 2 bases and J by 8 bases, with 7 bases of the junction left unmatched. CDR3 size: 15 residues. In germline, CDR1 is MNHEY, CDR2 SVGEGT. The DNA of the CDR3 is TGTGCCAGCAGTTACGGTAGCGGGAGTTTCGATGAGCAGTTCTTC. Translation gives CASSYGSGSFDEQFF.

The chain couples TRBV9 to TRBJ2-3; no definite D call. V lost 7 bases to trimming and J lost 0 bases, with 12 bases between them. Looked up from germline, CDR1 is SGDLS and CDR2 is YYNGEE. The CDR3 is 14 amino acids. The CDR3 spells CASVPSGSTDTQYF. CDR3 nucleotide sequence: TGTGCCAGCGTACCGTCTGGGAGCACAGATACGCAGTATTTT.

V and J are TRBV5-4 and TRBJ2-7; 8 bases are shared with TRBD2. The J call is doubtful: the DNA matches TRBJ2-5 better. CDR1 and CDR2 from the germline V gene are SGHNT and YYREEE (reference sequence). The CDR3 length is 17 residues. CDR3 DNA: TGTGCCAGCAGCTGGGGACTAGTGGGGGGGTTTGGTGAGACCCAGTACTTC. Protein product: CASSWGLVGGFGETQYF.

This clonotype was observed many times. The chain couples TRBV11-2 to TRBJ2-1; D perhaps matches TRBD1 (6 bases). Germline V gives CDR1 SGHAT, CDR2 FQNNGV. The CDR3 spans 13 residues. V was clipped by 5 bases and J by 9 bases, with 14 bases between them. This CDR3 is CASSTQGPGEQFF. CDR3 nucleotides: TGTGCCAGCAGCACTCAGGGGCCCGGTGAGCAGTTCTTC.

The J gene is TRBJ2-3, the V gene TRBV12-3 or TRBV12-4, with 8 positions matching TRBD1. V was clipped by 2 bases and J by 4 bases; unmatched bases: 5. The CDR3 has 15 amino acids. The CDR3 is CASSLNAGGPDTQYF. DNA for the CDR3: TGTGCCAGCAGTTTAAATGCAGGGGGCCCAGATACGCAGTATTTT.

The CDR3 coding sequence is TGTGCCAGCAGCCCGGGACCAGATACGCAGTATTTT. Protein sequence: CASSPGPDTQYF. This rearrangement joins TRBV7-9 to TRBJ2-3, with D perhaps given as TRBD1 or TRBD2 (5 bases each). V lost 5 bases and J 4 bases, leaving 7 bases between the germline ends. The CDR3 has 12 residues. Germline V lookup: CDR1 SEHNR, CDR2 FQNEAQ (reference sequence).

The chain carries TRBV20-1 and TRBJ2-3; D is possibly TRBD2 (6 bases). Germline CDR1 is DFQATT and CDR2 is SNEGSKA (reference sequence). The CDR3 length is 14 residues. In nucleotides, the CDR3 is TGCAGCGCCCATGTACATAGCGGCTCAGATACGCAGTATTTT. It codes for CSAHVHSGSDTQYF.

The CDR3 sequence: CASSQVWPGNYGYTF. Here the CDR3 DNA reads TGCGCCAGCAGCCAAGTATGGCCAGGGAACTATGGCTACACCTTC. The V call is TRBV4-3, the J call TRBJ1-2, with D possibly being TRBD1 (5 bases). The CDR3 has 15 amino acids. CDR1 is LGHNA and CDR2 is YSLEER in the germline V gene. Trimming shortened V by 1 base and J by 2 bases, and 11 bases separated the two germline ends.

The V and J genes are TRBV29-1 and TRBJ2-3; no definite D call. V was cut by 3 bases and J by 6 bases, with 13 bases left in between. The CDR3 loop spans 13 amino acids. Germline V gives CDR1 SQVTM, CDR2 ANQGSEA. CDR3 DNA: TGCAGCGTTGATAGGTCAGCCAATGATACGCAGTATTTT. Its translation: CSVDRSANDTQYF.

This clonotype was recorded only once. The V call is TRBV9, the J call TRBJ1-2; D not certain. Germline lookup yields CDR1 SGDLS and CDR2 YYNGEE. Trimming took off 3 bases at V and 7 bases at J, with 10 bases between the two ends. This CDR3 spans 12 amino acids. Here the CDR3 reads CASSGSTSGYTF. The CDR3 DNA reads as TGTGCCAGCAGCGGGTCGACCTCTGGCTACACCTTC. Full variable domain (missing parts from reference TRBV9 and TRBJ1-2): DSGVTQTPKHLITATGQRVTLRCSPRSGDLSVYWYQQSLDQGLQFLIQYYNGEERAKGNILERFSAQQFPDLHSELNLSSLELGDSALYFCASSGSTSGYTFGSGTRLTVV.

The chain joins TRBV4-2 to TRBJ2-1, with 7 bases matching TRBD2. The CDR3 totals 16 residues. Germline V lookup: CDR1 LGHNA, CDR2 YNFKEQ. J was trimmed by 6 bases and V by 0 bases; bases with no gene match: 8. This chain's CDR3 is CASSQDASGDRNEQFF. For the CDR3, the DNA is TGTGCCAGCAGCCAAGATGCGAGCGGGGATCGCAATGAGCAGTTCTTC.

Only one count was recorded for this clonotype. The chain links TRBV10-3 to TRBJ1-2; no firm D call. Germline V lookup: CDR1 ENHRY, CDR2 SYGVKD. The CDR3 has 12 residues. Deletions cut 0 bases from V and 6 bases from J, with 5 bases between. This CDR3 is CAISESGNGYTF. DNA for the CDR3: TGTGCCATCAGTGAGTCAGGCAATGGCTACACCTTC.

V gene TRBV20-1 combines with J gene TRBJ2-7, with D perhaps matching TRBD2 (6 bases). The CDR3 loop spans 13 amino acids. The germline CDR1 and CDR2 sequences are DFQATT and SNEGSKA (reference sequence). The ends were cut back, 3 bases at V and 0 bases at J, with 9 bases in the middle. CDR3 in DNA: TGCAGTGCTAGCGGGAGCGCCTCCTACGAGCAGTACTTC. This encodes CSASGSASYEQYF.

This clonotype was seen more than once but under ten times. This sequence joins TRBV7-9 and TRBJ1-4, with 8 bases lining up with TRBD1. Trimming took 5 bases from V and 11 from J; bases not matched to a gene: 13. Germline V gene data show CDR1 as SEHNR and CDR2 as FQNEAQ (reference sequence). The CDR3 runs 15 residues. The CDR3 sequence is CASSQTDRGVRKLFF. CDR3 bases: TGTGCCAGCAGCCAGACTGACAGGGGAGTGAGGAAACTGTTTTTT.

This chain links TRBV27 with TRBJ1-6; D remains ambiguous. Trimming cost V 6 bases and J 8 bases, with 17 bases left between them. The CDR3 length is 15 residues. Germline V gives CDR1 MNHEY, CDR2 SMNVEV (reference sequence). The CDR3 DNA follows: TGTGCCAGCAGCATAAAGGCAGTCTTAGATTCACCCCTCCACTTT. This sequence encodes CASSIKAVLDSPLHF.

For this clonotype: One end of the junction is discordant with germline, which a read error may explain. The genes are TRBV7-2 and TRBJ2-7, with a tentative D call TRBD2 (6 bases). CDR1 is SGHTA, CDR2 FQGNSA, per germline. The CDR3 totals 15 residues. DNA for the CDR3: TGTGCCAGCAGCTTAGAGGGACTCGCTTCTTACGGGCAGTACTTC. This sequence encodes CASSLEGLASYGQYF.

The chain has TRBV7-2 and TRBJ2-1; 9 bases fit TRBD2. The J call may be in error: the DNA end matches TRBJ2-7 better. The germline gives CDR1 SGHTA, CDR2 FQGNSA. CDR3 length: 15 residues. CDR3 nucleotides: TGTGCCAGCAGCCCTAGCGGGATGTCCTACAATGAGCAGTACTTC. Protein sequence: CASSPSGMSYNEQYF.

V is TRBV7-9 and J is TRBJ1-6; D is possibly TRBD1 (5 bases). The germline V gene encodes CDR1 SEHNR and CDR2 FQNEAQ (reference sequence). V shed 5 bases and J shed 0 bases, with 23 bases lying between them. The CDR3 has 20 residues. In nucleotides, the CDR3 is TGTGCCAGCAGCCCTGGACGGGGGAATCCGGCGAGCTCCTATAATTCACCCCTCCACTTT. This sequence encodes CASSPGRGNPASSYNSPLHF.

This clonotype was seen a few times. The chain carries TRBV6-2 or TRBV6-3 and TRBJ1-5, with unresolved D. This CDR3 spans 13 amino acids. V was shortened by 4 bases and J by 7 bases, with 11 bases between the two germline ends. In germline, CDR1 is MNHEY, CDR2 SVGEGT. CDR3 DNA: TGTGCCAGCAGTTTATATGGGCCGCAGCCCCAGCATTTT. Encoded protein: CASSLYGPQPQHF.